This TCR beta chain was retrieved from a study of blood T cells in healthy people across ages. The authors ran a second PCR of about 7 to 11 cycles using a sample-barcoded 5' primer and a J-beta primer mix. Each sample provided no less than 2.5 million CDR3-containing paired-end reads. MiXCR, run by TCRdb on the 5' RACE reads, gives a single entry per CDR3 protein. The sample contains roughly 1.9 million distinct CDR3 sequences, about two fifths of which appear only once. CDR1 is SGHTA and CDR2 is FQGNSA in the germline V gene. V lost 5 bases and J lost 5, with 17 bases in between. The CDR3 length is 15 residues. Total RNA extraction produced at least 5.5 micrograms (per sample) for the study.

This chain links TRBV7-2 with TRBJ2-3, with D possibly being TRBD2 (7 bases). The TCR sequence derives from a human donor in good health. Input material: blood. CDR3 sequence: CASSPGGLVVDTQYF. The CDR3 DNA reads as TGTGCCAGCAGCCCCGGGGGGCTAGTGGTAGATACGCAGTATTTT.